A selection of T cell receptor beta chains follows, all from one sample in a study of OX40 agonist ivuxolimab in advanced cancers. Clones were sequenced by immunoSEQ multiplex PCR, and TCRdb holds only the in-frame ones, with some missing. The sample lists tens of thousands of clones, approximately 80% occurring once. Source: CD4+ or CD8+ T cells sorted from blood, taken in a trial of the OX40 agonist ivuxolimab. The origin of the receptors is an adult with an advanced solid tumor such as melanoma, head and neck, liver or kidney cancer. CDR3s include the opening cysteine and the closing phenylalanine or tryptophan. Each record gives: D gene, J gene, clone size, V gene, CDR3 protein, CDR3 DNA. A D gene is named only where the DNA matches it firmly. Size is stated for part of the rows, as once, few or many counts, or as a class when the clone is expanded.

D: NA
J: TRBJ2-3
size: NA
V: TRBV15
CDR3: CATSRDGAATQYF
DNA: TGTGCCACCAGCAGAGATGGGGCAGCTACGCAGTATTTT

D: NA
J: TRBJ2-3
size: NA
V: TRBV7-9
CDR3: CASSLISGGTDTQYF
DNA: TGTGCCAGCAGCTTAATAAGCGGAGGCACAGATACGCAGTATTTT

D: TRBD2
J: TRBJ2-7
size: NA
V: TRBV10-3
CDR3: CAISSATRGVANSYEQYF
DNA: TGTGCCATCAGTTCCGCTACGCGGGGGGTCGCCAACTCCTACGAGCAGTACTTC

D: NA
J: TRBJ1-5
size: NA
V: TRBV6-6
CDR3: CASNPVNQPQHF
DNA: TGTGCCAGCAACCCCGTAAATCAGCCCCAGCATTTT

D: NA
J: TRBJ1-2
size: NA
V: TRBV6-5
CDR3: CASSKANGRYGYTF
DNA: TGTGCCAGCAGTAAGGCGAACGGGAGGTATGGCTACACCTTC

D: NA
J: TRBJ2-1
size: NA
V: TRBV6-5
CDR3: CASSFQGIGFF
DNA: TGTGCCAGCAGTTTTCAGGGGATAGGTTTCTTC

D: TRBD1
J: TRBJ2-7
size: NA
V: TRBV5-5
CDR3: CASSLAPGQGAYEQYF
DNA: TGTGCCAGCAGCTTGGCACCGGGACAGGGGGCGTACGAGCAGTACTTC

D: TRBD1
J: TRBJ1-1
size: NA
V: TRBV6-6
CDR3: CASSTSRDRGPEAFF
DNA: TGTGCCAGCAGCACGTCCCGGGACAGGGGCCCTGAAGCTTTCTTT

D: NA
J: TRBJ1-5
size: NA
V: TRBV7-2
CDR3: CASSQGAGGLQPQHF
DNA: TGTGCCAGCAGCCAAGGGGCAGGCGGGTTGCAGCCCCAGCATTTT

D: NA
J: TRBJ1-1
size: once
V: TRBV28
CDR3: CASSLGGGTEAFF
DNA: TGTGCCAGCAGTTTGGGGGGTGGCACTGAAGCTTTCTTT

D: NA
J: TRBJ2-3
size: NA
V: TRBV7-8
CDR3: CASSPRQNTDTQYF
DNA: TGTGCCAGCAGCCCCCGACAGAACACAGATACGCAGTATTTT

D: TRBD1
J: TRBJ1-2
size: NA
V: TRBV4-3
CDR3: CASSQADRGGGYTF
DNA: TGCGCCAGCAGCCAAGCCGACAGGGGAGGAGGCTACACCTTC

D: NA
J: TRBJ2-2
size: NA
V: TRBV9
CDR3: CASSKIPDSDGELFF
DNA: TGTGCCAGCAGCAAGATCCCCGACAGTGACGGGGAGCTGTTTTTT

D: NA
J: TRBJ2-3
size: NA
V: TRBV9
CDR3: CASSVVGASDTQYF
DNA: TGTGCCAGCAGCGTAGTGGGAGCAAGCGATACGCAGTATTTT

D: NA
J: TRBJ1-3
size: NA
V: TRBV19
CDR3: CASSIRPGPFSGNTIYF
DNA: TGTGCCAGTAGTATCCGTCCAGGGCCCTTCTCTGGAAACACCATATATTTT

D: NA
J: TRBJ2-3
size: NA
V: TRBV7-2
CDR3: CASTLRADTQYF
DNA: TGTGCCAGCACCCTAAGGGCCGATACGCAGTATTTT

D: NA
J: TRBJ1-3
size: NA
V: TRBV7-2
CDR3: CASSKAGTAGNTIYF
DNA: TGTGCCAGCAGCAAAGCCGGGACCGCCGGAAACACCATATATTTT

D: TRBD1
J: TRBJ2-2
size: NA
V: TRBV2
CDR3: CASNPGQGVGELFF
DNA: TGTGCCAGCAACCCTGGACAGGGTGTCGGGGAGCTGTTTTTT

D: NA
J: TRBJ2-3
size: once
V: TRBV6-6
CDR3: CASRTTSRGADTQYF
DNA: TGTGCCAGCAGGACGACTAGCAGGGGGGCGGATACGCAGTATTTT

D: TRBD1
J: TRBJ2-2
size: NA
V: TRBV10-3
CDR3: CAISLDRVAGELFF
DNA: TGTGCCATCAGCTTGGACAGGGTCGCCGGGGAGCTGTTTTTT

D: NA
J: TRBJ2-1
size: once
V: TRBV15
CDR3: CATSRDSLAAIF
DNA: TGTGCCACCAGCAGAGATTCCTTAGCGGCGATCTTC

D: TRBD2
J: TRBJ2-3
size: NA
V: TRBV5-4
CDR3: CASSLTSDASTDTQYF
DNA: TGTGCCAGCAGCCTGACTAGCGACGCCTCCACAGATACGCAGTATTTT

D: NA
J: TRBJ2-3
size: NA
V: TRBV7-2
CDR3: CASSVFTDTQYF
DNA: TGTGCCAGCAGCGTATTCACAGATACGCAGTATTTT

D: NA
J: TRBJ2-7
size: NA
V: TRBV7-9
CDR3: CASSLAGTPTNEQYF
DNA: TGTGCCAGCAGCTTAGCAGGGACACCCACCAACGAGCAGTACTTC

D: TRBD1
J: TRBJ1-1
size: few
V: TRBV10-3
CDR3: CAIRDGTGRMNTEAFF
DNA: TGTGCCATCAGGGACGGGACAGGCCGGATGAACACTGAAGCTTTCTTT

D: NA
J: TRBJ1-6
size: NA
V: TRBV2
CDR3: CASSEGWDPRNSPLHF
DNA: TGTGCCAGCAGTGAAGGTTGGGACCCCAGGAATTCACCCCTCCACTTT

D: NA
J: TRBJ1-2
size: NA
V: TRBV7-9
CDR3: CASQRENYGYTF
DNA: TGTGCCAGCCAGAGGGAAAACTATGGCTACACCTTC

D: NA
J: TRBJ2-7
size: NA
V: TRBV4-3
CDR3: CASSQIVGLNEQYF
DNA: TGCGCCAGCAGCCAAATTGTGGGTTTGAACGAGCAGTACTTC

D: NA
J: TRBJ1-3
size: NA
V: TRBV4-1
CDR3: CASSSSVPVLDTIYF
DNA: TGCGCCAGCAGCTCTTCGGTTCCCGTCTTGGACACCATATATTTT

D: TRBD2
J: TRBJ2-3
size: NA
V: TRBV5-1
CDR3: CASSAGGLLSDTQYF
DNA: TGCGCCAGCAGCGCGGGGGGGCTCCTGTCAGATACGCAGTATTTT

D: NA
J: TRBJ1-1
size: NA
V: TRBV5-1
CDR3: CASSLSTANTEAFF
DNA: TGCGCCAGCAGCTTATCGACAGCGAACACTGAAGCTTTCTTT

D: NA
J: TRBJ2-7
size: NA
V: TRBV6-5
CDR3: CERRFSYEQYF
DNA: TGTGAAAGGCGGTTCTCCTACGAGCAGTACTTC

D: NA
J: TRBJ1-2
size: NA
V: TRBV19
CDR3: CASSYSTYGYTF
DNA: TGTGCCAGTAGTTACAGTACCTATGGCTACACCTTC

D: TRBD2
J: TRBJ2-1
size: NA
V: TRBV4-3
CDR3: CASSRGGPTYNEQFF
DNA: TGCGCCAGCAGCCGCGGGGGGCCGACATACAATGAGCAGTTCTTC

D: NA
J: TRBJ1-1
size: NA
V: TRBV5-5
CDR3: CASGLQGPTEAFF
DNA: TGTGCCAGCGGGCTTCAGGGTCCCACTGAAGCTTTCTTT

D: NA
J: TRBJ2-3
size: once
V: TRBV11-2
CDR3: CASSLVSGSGSKDTQYF
DNA: TGTGCCAGCAGCTTAGTGTCGGGTAGCGGTAGCAAAGATACGCAGTATTTT

D: NA
J: TRBJ2-2
size: NA
V: TRBV18
CDR3: CASSPWRTGTGELFF
DNA: TGTGCCAGCTCACCATGGAGAACTGGCACCGGGGAGCTGTTTTTT

D: NA
J: TRBJ1-2
size: NA
V: TRBV2
CDR3: CASSLDTSIGYTF
DNA: TGTGCCAGCAGCCTCGACACCTCCATAGGCTACACCTTC

D: TRBD1
J: TRBJ1-5
size: NA
V: TRBV7-9
CDR3: CASSYGDRGPSNQPQHF
DNA: TGTGCCAGCAGCTATGGTGACAGGGGGCCTAGCAATCAGCCCCAGCATTTT

D: TRBD1
J: TRBJ2-5
size: NA
V: TRBV18
CDR3: CASSSGTGTQTQYF
DNA: TGTGCCAGCTCATCAGGGACAGGGACTCAGACCCAGTACTTC

D: NA
J: TRBJ1-5
size: NA
V: TRBV18
CDR3: CASSPSGGDSNQPQHF
DNA: TGTGCCAGCTCACCATCGGGGGGAGATAGCAATCAGCCCCAGCATTTT